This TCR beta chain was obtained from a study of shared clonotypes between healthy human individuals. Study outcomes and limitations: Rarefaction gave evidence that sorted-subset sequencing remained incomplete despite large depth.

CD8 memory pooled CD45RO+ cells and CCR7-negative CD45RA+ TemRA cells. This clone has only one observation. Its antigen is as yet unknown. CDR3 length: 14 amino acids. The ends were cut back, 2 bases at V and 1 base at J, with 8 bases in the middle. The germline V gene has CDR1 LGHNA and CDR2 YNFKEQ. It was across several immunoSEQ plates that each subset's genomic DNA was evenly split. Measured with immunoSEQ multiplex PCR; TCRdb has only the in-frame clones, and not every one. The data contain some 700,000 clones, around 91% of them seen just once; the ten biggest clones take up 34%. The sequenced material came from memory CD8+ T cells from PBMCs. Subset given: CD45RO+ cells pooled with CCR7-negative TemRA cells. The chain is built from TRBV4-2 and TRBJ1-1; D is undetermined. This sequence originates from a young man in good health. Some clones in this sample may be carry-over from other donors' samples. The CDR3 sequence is CASSQTTGNTEAFF. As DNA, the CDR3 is TGTGCCAGCAGCCAAACGACGGGGAACACTGAAGCTTTCTTT.